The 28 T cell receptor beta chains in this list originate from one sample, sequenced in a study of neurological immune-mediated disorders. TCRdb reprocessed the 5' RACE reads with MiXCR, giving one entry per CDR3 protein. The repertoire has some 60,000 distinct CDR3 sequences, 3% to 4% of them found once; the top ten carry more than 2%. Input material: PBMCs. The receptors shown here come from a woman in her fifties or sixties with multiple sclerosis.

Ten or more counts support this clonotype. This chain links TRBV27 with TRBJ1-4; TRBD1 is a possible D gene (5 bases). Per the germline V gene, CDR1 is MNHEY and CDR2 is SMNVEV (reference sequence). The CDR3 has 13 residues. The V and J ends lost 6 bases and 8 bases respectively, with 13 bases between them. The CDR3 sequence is CASRGRGREKLFF. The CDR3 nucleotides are TGTGCCAGCAGGGGTAGGGGAAGAGAAAAACTGTTTTTT. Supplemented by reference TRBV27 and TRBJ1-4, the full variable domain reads EAQVTQNPRYLITVTGKKLTVTCSQNMNHEYMSWYRQDPGLGLRQIYYSMNVEVTDKGDVPEGYKVSRKEKRNFPLILESPSPNQTSLYFCASRGRGREKLFFGSGTQLSVL.

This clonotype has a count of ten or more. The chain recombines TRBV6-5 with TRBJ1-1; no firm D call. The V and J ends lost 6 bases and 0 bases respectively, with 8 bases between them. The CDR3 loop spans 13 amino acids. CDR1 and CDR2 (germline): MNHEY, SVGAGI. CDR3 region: CASSRLLNTEAFF. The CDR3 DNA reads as TGTGCCAGCAGCAGACTGCTGAACACTGAAGCTTTCTTT.

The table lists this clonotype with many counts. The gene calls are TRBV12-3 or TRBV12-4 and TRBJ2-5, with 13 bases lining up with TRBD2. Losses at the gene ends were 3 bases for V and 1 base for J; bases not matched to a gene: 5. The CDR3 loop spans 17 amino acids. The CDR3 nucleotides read TGTGCCAGCAGTTTTGGACGACTAGCGGGAGGCCAAGAGACCCAGTACTTC. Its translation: CASSFGRLAGGQETQYF.

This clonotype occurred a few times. The CDR3 region has the DNA TGCAGTGCTAGAGGCTTTGTCGGGACTAGCGGGAGAATCGATGAGCAGTTCTTC. This codes for CSARGFVGTSGRIDEQFF. The chain uses TRBV20-1 and TRBJ2-1; 14 bases agree with TRBD2. Germline trimming cut 1 base from V and 8 bases from J; bases unmatched to any gene: 13. Germline assignment: CDR1 DFQATT and CDR2 SNEGSKA (reference sequence). The length of the CDR3 is 18 residues.

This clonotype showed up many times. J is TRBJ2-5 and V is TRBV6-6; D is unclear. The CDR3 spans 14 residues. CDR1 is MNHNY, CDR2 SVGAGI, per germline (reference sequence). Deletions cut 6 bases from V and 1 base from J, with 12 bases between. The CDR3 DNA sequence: TGTGCCAGCAGGATGGGTGAGGTCCAAGAGACCCAGTACTTC. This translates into CASRMGEVQETQYF.

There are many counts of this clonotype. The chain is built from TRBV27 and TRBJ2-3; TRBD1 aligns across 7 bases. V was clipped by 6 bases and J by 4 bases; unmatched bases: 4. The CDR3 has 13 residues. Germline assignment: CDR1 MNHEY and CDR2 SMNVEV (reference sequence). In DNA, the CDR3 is TGTGCCAGCAGGGACAGGATATCAGATACGCAGTATTTT. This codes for CASRDRISDTQYF.

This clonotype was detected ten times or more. The CDR3 reads CASSPTRDREETQYF. CDR3 nucleotides: TGTGCCAGCTCACCCACCCGGGACAGGGAGGAGACCCAGTACTTC. The V call is TRBV18, the J call TRBJ2-5; TRBD1 aligns across 9 bases. This CDR3 has 15 amino acids. V shed 3 bases and J 5 bases; nucleotides not matched to a gene: 7. From germline, CDR1 is KGHSH and CDR2 LQKENI.

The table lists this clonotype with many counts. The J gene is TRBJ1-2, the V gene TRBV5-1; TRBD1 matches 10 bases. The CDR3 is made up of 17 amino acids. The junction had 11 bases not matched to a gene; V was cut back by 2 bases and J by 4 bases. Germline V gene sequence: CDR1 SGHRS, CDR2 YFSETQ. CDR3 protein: CASSFRRPGQGIYGYTF. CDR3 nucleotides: TGCGCCAGCAGCTTCAGACGCCCGGGACAGGGGATCTATGGCTACACCTTC. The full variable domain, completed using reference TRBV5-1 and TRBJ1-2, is KAGVTQTPRYLIKTRGQQVTLSCSPISGHRSVSWYQQTPGQGLQFLFEYFSETQRNKGNFPGRFSGRQFSNSRSEMNVSTLELGDSALYLCASSFRRPGQGIYGYTFGSGTRLTVV.

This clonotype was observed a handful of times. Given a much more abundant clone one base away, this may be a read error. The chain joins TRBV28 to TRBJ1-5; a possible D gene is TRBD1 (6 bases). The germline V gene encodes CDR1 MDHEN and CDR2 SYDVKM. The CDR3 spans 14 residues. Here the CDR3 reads CASSVDSLNQPQNF. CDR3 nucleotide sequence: TGTGCCAGCAGTGTGGACAGTCTCAATCAGCCCCAGAATTTT. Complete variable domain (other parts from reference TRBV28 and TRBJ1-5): DVKVTQSSRYLVKRTGEKVFLECVQDMDHENMFWYRQDPGLGLRLIYFSYDVKMKEKGDIPEGYSVSREKKERFSLILESASTNQTSMYLCASSVDSLNQPQNFGDGTRLSIL.

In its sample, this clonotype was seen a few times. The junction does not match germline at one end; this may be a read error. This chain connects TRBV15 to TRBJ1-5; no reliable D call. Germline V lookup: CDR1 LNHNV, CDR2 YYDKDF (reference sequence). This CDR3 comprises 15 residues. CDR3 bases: TGTGCCACCAGCAGAGATTCTATAAGTGGTCAGCCCCAGAATTTT. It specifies CATSRDSISGQPQNF.

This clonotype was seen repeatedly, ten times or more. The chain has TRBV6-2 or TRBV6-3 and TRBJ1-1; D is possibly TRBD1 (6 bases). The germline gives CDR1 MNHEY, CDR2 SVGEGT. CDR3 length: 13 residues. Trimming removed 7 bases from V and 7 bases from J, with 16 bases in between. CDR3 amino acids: CASTTRGAVEAFF. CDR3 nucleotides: TGTGCCAGCACCACGAGGGGGGCGGTTGAAGCTTTCTTT.

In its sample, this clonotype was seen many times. The CDR3 protein is CASSKERTGWAKNIQYF. CDR3 nucleotide sequence: TGTGCCAGCAGCAAAGAGCGGACAGGGTGGGCCAAAAACATTCAGTACTTC. J is TRBJ2-4 and V is TRBV21-1; TRBD1, the table's D call, was not compared with the DNA. TRBV21-1 constitutes a pseudogene. The CDR3 consists of 17 residues.

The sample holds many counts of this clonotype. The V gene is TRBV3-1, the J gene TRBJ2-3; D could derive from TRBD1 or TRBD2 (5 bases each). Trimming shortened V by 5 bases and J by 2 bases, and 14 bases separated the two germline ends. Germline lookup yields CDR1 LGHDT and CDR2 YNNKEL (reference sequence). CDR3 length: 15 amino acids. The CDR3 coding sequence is TGTGCCAGCAGCGACAGCGGAGCTTCCACAGATACGCAGTATTTT. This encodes CASSDSGASTDTQYF.

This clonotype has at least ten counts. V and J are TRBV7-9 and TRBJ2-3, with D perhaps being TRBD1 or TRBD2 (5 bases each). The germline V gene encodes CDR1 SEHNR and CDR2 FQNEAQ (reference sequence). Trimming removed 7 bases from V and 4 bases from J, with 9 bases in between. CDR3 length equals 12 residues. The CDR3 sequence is CASMGVADTQYF. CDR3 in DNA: TGTGCCAGCATGGGGGTAGCAGATACGCAGTATTTT.

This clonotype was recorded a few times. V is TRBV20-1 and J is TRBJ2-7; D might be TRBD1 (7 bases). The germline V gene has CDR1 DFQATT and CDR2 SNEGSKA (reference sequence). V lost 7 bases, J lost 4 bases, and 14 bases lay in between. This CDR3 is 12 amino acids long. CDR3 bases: TGCAGTGGACAGGGAGGAGGTTACGAGCAGTACTTC. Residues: CSGQGGGYEQYF.

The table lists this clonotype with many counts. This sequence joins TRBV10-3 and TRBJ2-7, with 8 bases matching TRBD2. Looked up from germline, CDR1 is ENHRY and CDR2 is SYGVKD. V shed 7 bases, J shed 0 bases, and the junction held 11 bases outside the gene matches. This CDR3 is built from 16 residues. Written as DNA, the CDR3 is TGTGCCATCATGTCCAGCAGCGGGAGTTCCTCCTACGAGCAGTACTTC. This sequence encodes CAIMSSSGSSSYEQYF.

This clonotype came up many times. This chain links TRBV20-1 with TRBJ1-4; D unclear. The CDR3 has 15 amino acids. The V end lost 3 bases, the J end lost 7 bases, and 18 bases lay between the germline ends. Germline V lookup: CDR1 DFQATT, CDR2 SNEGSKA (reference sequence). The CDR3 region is CSARESTRPSEKLFF. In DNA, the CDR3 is TGCAGTGCTAGGGAGAGCACCAGACCGAGTGAAAAACTGTTTTTT.

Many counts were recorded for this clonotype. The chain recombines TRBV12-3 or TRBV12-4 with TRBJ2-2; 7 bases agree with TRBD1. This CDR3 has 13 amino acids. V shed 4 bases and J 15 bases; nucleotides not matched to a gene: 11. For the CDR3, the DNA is TGTGCCAGCAGTTCCACCCGACAGGGCAGGGTGTTTTTT. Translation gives CASSSTRQGRVFF.

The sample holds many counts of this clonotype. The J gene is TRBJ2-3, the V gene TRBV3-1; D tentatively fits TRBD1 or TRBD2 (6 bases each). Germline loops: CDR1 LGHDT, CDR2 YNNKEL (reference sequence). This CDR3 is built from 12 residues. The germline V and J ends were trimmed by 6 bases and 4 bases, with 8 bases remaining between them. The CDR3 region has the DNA TGTGCCAGCAGGGGGGGCCCAGATACGCAGTATTTT. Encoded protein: CASRGGPDTQYF.

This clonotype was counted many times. The CDR3 is CASSLGAGYGLGPDTEAFF. As DNA, the CDR3 is TGCGCCAGCAGCTTGGGAGCCGGGTATGGGTTGGGGCCCGACACTGAAGCTTTCTTT. The V call is TRBV5-1, the J call TRBJ1-1; D may be TRBD1 (5 bases). The CDR3 runs 19 residues. Germline V gives CDR1 SGHRS, CDR2 YFSETQ. V was trimmed by 0 bases and J by 3 bases, leaving 24 bases between them.

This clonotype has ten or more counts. The CDR3: CSVEDYISYGYTF. Written as DNA, the CDR3 is TGCAGCGTTGAAGATTACATCTCCTATGGCTACACCTTC. The gene calls are TRBV29-1 and TRBJ1-2; D gene unclear. The CDR3 loop spans 13 amino acids. Germline assignment: CDR1 SQVTM and CDR2 ANQGSEA. The germline V and J ends were trimmed by 0 bases and 4 bases, with 9 bases remaining between them.

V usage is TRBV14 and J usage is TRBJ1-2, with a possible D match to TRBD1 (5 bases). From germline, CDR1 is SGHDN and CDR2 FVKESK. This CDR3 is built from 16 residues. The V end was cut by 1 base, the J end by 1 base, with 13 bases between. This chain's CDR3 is CASSQVTGGFNYGYTF. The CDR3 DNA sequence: TGTGCCAGCAGCCAAGTCACCGGGGGGTTTAACTATGGCTACACCTTC.

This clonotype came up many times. The DNA for the CDR3 is TGCGCCAGCAACAAAGGGGGGGCCGAGAACACTGAAGCTTTCTTT. This gives the protein CASNKGGAENTEAFF. The chain is built from TRBV5-1 and TRBJ1-1, with a weak D call TRBD1 (6 bases). This CDR3 comprises 15 residues. Germline V lookup: CDR1 SGHRS, CDR2 YFSETQ. With 6 bases removed from V and 1 base from J, the gap between germline ends came to 16 bases.

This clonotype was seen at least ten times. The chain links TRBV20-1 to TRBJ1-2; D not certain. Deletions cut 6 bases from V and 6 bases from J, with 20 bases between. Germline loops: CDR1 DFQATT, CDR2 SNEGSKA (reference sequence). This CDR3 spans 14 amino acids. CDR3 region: CSATTPIDFHGYTF. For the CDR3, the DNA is TGCAGTGCGACGACACCAATTGACTTCCATGGCTACACCTTC.

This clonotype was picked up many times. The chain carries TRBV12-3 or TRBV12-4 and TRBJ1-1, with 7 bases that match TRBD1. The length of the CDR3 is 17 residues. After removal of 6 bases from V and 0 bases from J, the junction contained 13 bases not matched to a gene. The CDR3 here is CASRRRTGVSMNTEAFF. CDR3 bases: TGTGCCAGCAGGAGACGAACAGGGGTTTCCATGAACACTGAAGCTTTCTTT.

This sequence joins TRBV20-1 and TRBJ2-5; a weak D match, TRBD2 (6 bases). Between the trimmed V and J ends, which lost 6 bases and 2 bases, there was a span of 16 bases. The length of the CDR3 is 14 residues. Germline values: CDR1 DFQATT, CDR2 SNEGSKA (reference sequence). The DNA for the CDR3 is TGCAGTGCCTTCGTTCCGCGGGGACAAGAGACCCAGTACTTC. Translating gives CSAFVPRGQETQYF.

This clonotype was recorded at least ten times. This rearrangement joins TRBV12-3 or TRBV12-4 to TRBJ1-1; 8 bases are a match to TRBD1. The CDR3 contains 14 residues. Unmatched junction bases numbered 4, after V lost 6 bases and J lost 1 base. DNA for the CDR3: TGTGCCAGCAGGGAACAGGGGGGGAACACTGAAGCTTTCTTT. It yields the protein CASREQGGNTEAFF.

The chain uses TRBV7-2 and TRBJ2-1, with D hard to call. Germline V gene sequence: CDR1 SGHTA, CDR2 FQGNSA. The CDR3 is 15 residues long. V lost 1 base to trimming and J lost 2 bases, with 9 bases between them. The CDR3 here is CASSLEVWAYNEQFF. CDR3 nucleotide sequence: TGTGCCAGCAGCTTAGAAGTCTGGGCCTACAATGAGCAGTTCTTC.